This T cell receptor (beta chain) originates from a study of T cell responses to AZD1222 COVID-19 vaccine. Clones were read by immunoSEQ multiplex PCR, and TCRdb kept only the in-frame ones, dropping some. The sample has 160,000 or so clones; roughly nine tenths are singletons. Trimming took off 6 bases at V and 8 bases at J, with 10 bases between the two ends. The CDR3 has 11 amino acids. CDR1 LNHDA and CDR2 SQIVND come from the germline V gene (reference sequence). The chain employs TRBV19 and TRBJ1-2; no reliable D call. This TCR was recovered from an adult in good health. The source was peripheral blood, collected on day 0 of AZD1222 vaccination. The chain's CDR3 is CASRIGRGYTF. Written as DNA, the CDR3 is TGTGCCAGTAGGATCGGACGAGGCTACACCTTC.